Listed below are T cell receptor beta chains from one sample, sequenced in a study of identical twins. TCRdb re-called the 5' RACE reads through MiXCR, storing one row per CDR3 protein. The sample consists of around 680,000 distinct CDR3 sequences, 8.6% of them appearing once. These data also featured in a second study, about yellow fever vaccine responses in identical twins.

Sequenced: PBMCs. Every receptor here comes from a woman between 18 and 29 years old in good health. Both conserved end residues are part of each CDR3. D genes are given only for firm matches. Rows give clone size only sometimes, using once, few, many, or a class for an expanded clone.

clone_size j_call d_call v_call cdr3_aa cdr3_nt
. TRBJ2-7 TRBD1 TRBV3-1 CASSRRPGQPSSYEQYF TGTGCCAGCAGCCGTCGTCCGGGACAGCCGAGCTCCTACGAGCAGTACTTC
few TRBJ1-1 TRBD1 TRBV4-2 CASSRINLAFGRDSHTEAFF TGTGCCAGCAGCCGAATAAACCTGGCCTTTGGTCGGGACAGCCACACTGAAGCTTTCTTT
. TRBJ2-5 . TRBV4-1 CASSQDGQGPQETQYF TGCGCCAGCAGCCAAGATGGGCAGGGCCCACAAGAGACCCAGTACTTC
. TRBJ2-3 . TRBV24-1 CATSARIPGDTDTQYF TGTGCCACCAGCGCCCGAATTCCGGGGGACACAGATACGCAGTATTTT
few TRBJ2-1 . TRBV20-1 CSASGGHPYNEQFF TGCAGTGCTAGCGGGGGCCACCCCTACAATGAGCAGTTCTTC
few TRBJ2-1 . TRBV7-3 CASSLVGSGHNEQFF TGTGCCAGCAGCTTAGTTGGTAGCGGACACAATGAGCAGTTCTTC
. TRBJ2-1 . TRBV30 CAWSGAGQFF TGTGCCTGGAGCGGGGCCGGGCAGTTCTTC
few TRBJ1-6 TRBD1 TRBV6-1 CASTPGTANNSPLHF TGTGCCAGCACCCCCGGGACAGCAAATAATTCACCCCTCCACTTT
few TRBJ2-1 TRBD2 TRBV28 CASSLRTSGRVSYNEQFF TGTGCCAGCAGCCTTCGGACTAGCGGGAGAGTCTCCTACAATGAGCAGTTCTTC
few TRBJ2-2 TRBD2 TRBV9 CASSAPLAGGLNTGELFF TGTGCCAGCAGCGCCCCTCTGGCGGGGGGGCTTAACACCGGGGAGCTGTTTTTT
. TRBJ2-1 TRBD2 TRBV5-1 CASSLPRPTSGGSSYNEQFF TGCGCCAGCAGCTTGCCTCGACCGACTAGCGGGGGGAGCTCCTACAATGAGCAGTTCTTC
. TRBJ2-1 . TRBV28 CASSFAGTSGYNEQFF TGTGCCAGCAGTTTCGCCGGGACTTCCGGCTACAATGAGCAGTTCTTC
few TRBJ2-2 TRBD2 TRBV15 CATSRDPVAGKTNTGELFF TGTGCCACCAGCAGAGATCCTGTAGCGGGGAAAACGAACACCGGGGAGCTGTTTTTT
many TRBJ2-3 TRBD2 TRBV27 CASSTSGSADTQYF TGTGCCAGCAGTACTAGCGGGAGCGCAGATACGCAGTATTTT
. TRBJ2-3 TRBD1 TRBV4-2 CASSQRTGATDTQYF TGTGCCAGCAGCCAGCGGACAGGGGCAACAGATACGCAGTATTTT
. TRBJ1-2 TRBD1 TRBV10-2 CASLPSQQGVFKGGYTF TGCGCCAGCCTCCCTTCCCAACAGGGGGTTTTCAAGGGGGGCTACACCTTC
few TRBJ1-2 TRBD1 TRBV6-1 CASSKTGNGYTF TGTGCCAGCAGCAAGACAGGGAATGGCTACACCTTC
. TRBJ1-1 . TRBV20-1 CSAGENTEAFF TGCAGTGCAGGAGAGAACACTGAAGCTTTCTTT
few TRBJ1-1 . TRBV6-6 CASGQFSSTEAFF TGTGCCAGCGGACAGTTTAGTTCGACTGAAGCTTTCTTT
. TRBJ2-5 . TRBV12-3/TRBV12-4 CASGTRRFQETQYF TGTGCCTCCGGGACAAGAAGATTCCAAGAGACCCAGTACTTC
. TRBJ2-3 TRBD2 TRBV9 CASSVRLANTQYF TGTGCCAGCAGCGTGAGACTAGCGAATACGCAGTATTTT
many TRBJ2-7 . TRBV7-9 CASSSRGEHEQYF TGTGCCAGCAGCTCCAGGGGAGAGCACGAGCAGTACTTC
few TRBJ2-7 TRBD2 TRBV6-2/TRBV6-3 CASSSSGFSYEQYF TGTGCCAGCAGCTCTAGCGGGTTTTCCTACGAGCAGTACTTC
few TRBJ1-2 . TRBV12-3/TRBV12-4 CASSLVPTAYGYTF TGTGCCAGCAGTTTAGTGCCGACAGCCTATGGCTACACCTTC
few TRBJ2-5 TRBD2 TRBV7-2 CASSPRTSGSRETQYF TGTGCCAGCAGCCCCCGGACTAGCGGGAGTAGGGAGACCCAGTACTTC
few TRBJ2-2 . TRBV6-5 CASSSHAAPGELFF TGTGCCAGCAGTTCTCACGCCGCGCCCGGGGAGCTGTTTTTT
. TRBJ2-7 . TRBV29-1 CSVEDGTGYEQYF TGCAGCGTTGAAGATGGAACAGGCTACGAGCAGTACTTC
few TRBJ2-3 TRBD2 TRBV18 CASSAGTSGSYTDTQYF TGTGCCAGCTCAGCCGGGACTAGCGGGAGTTACACAGATACGCAGTATTTT
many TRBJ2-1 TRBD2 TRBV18 CASSTSGVYNEQFF TGTGCCAGCAGTACTAGCGGGGTCTACAATGAGCAGTTCTTC
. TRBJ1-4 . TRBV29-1 CSVEVGTKRAEKLFF TGCAGCGTTGAAGTTGGGACCAAGCGGGCTGAAAAACTGTTTTTT
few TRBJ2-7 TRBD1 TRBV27 CASSLKVQGAYEQYF TGTGCCAGCAGTTTGAAGGTACAGGGGGCTTACGAGCAGTACTTC
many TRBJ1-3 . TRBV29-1 CSVAMGGSSGNTIYF TGCAGCGTAGCCATGGGCGGCTCCTCTGGAAACACCATATATTTT
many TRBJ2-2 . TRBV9 CASSVEPGELFF TGTGCCAGCAGCGTAGAACCCGGGGAGCTGTTTTTT
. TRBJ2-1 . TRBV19 CASSIRTDTYNEQFF TGTGCCAGTAGTATTCGGACAGATACCTACAATGAGCAGTTCTTC
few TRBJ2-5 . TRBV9 CASSVLGGQETQYF TGTGCCAGCAGCGTTTTGGGAGGCCAAGAGACCCAGTACTTC
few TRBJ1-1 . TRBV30 CAYRAGATEAFF TGTGCCTACAGGGCAGGGGCTACTGAAGCTTTCTTT
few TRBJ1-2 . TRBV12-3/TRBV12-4 CASSSQVGLAYGYTF TGTGCCAGCAGTTCACAGGTTGGGCTTGCCTATGGCTACACCTTC
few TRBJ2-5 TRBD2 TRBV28 CASSSGLAGALIETQYF TGTGCCAGCAGTTCGGGACTAGCGGGAGCTCTTATCGAGACCCAGTACTTC
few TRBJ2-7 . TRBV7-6 CASSQFGGTEEQYF TGTGCCAGCAGCCAATTTGGGGGGACGGAGGAGCAGTACTTC
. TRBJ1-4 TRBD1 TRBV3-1 CASSQDETGTGFEKLFF TGTGCCAGCAGCCAAGACGAGACCGGGACAGGGTTTGAAAAACTGTTTTTT
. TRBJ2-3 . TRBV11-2 CASSFIGGSGGVPSTDTQYF TGTGCCAGCAGCTTTATAGGGGGTTCGGGCGGAGTACCTAGCACAGATACGCAGTATTTT
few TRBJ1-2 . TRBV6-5 CASSYSGGYGYTF TGTGCCAGCAGTTACTCGGGGGGCTATGGCTACACCTTC
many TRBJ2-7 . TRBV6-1 CASTQTVQALSEQYF TGTGCCAGCACCCAAACCGTTCAGGCTCTTTCCGAGCAGTACTTC
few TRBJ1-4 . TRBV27 CASSLPERPDEKLFF TGTGCCAGCAGTTTACCCGAAAGACCCGATGAAAAACTGTTTTTT
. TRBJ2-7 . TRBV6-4 CASSDSTGEQYF TGTGCCAGCAGTGACTCGACTGGGGAGCAGTACTTC
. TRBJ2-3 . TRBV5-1 CASSLVSRVGTDTQYF TGCGCCAGCAGCTTGGTGTCCAGGGTCGGCACAGATACGCAGTATTTT
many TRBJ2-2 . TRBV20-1 CSARTPNTGELFF TGCAGTGCTAGAACCCCGAACACCGGGGAGCTGTTTTTT
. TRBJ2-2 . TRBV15 CATSRPGEGSTIAGELFF TGTGCCACCAGCAGACCCGGGGAAGGCTCGACTATCGCCGGGGAGCTGTTTTTT
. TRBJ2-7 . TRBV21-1 CASSKVGTSGNPYEQYF TGTGCCAGCAGCAAAGTGGGGACTAGCGGGAACCCCTACGAGCAGTACTTC
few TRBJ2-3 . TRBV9 CASSPSVVLTDTQYF TGTGCCAGCAGCCCCTCGGTGGTCCTCACAGATACGCAGTATTTT
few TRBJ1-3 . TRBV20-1 CSARDASGNTIYF TGCAGTGCTCGAGACGCTTCTGGAAACACCATATATTTT